A single TCR beta chain is shown here with its context. Its antigen is still unknown. The CDR3 consists of 14 residues. CDR1 and CDR2 (germline): SEHNR, FQNEAQ (reference sequence). V was cut by 5 bases and J by 6 bases, with 17 bases left in between. This sample was included in a study of cytomegalovirus exposure and HLA in healthy donors. The PCR had 60 Vbeta and 13 Jbeta primers. Data came from immunoSEQ multiplex PCR; TCRdb stores just in-frame clones and leaves some out. The table has 80,000 to 100,000 clones, approximately 71% seen once. The study's findings and limits: Reported findings show TCR beta sequences accurately forecast HLA-A and HLA-B alleles in most subjects. Across HLA loci, a later analysis found differing TCR association rates, with DRB1 most and HLA-C fewest. It was likely that a cluster of highly shared sequence variants was a sequencing artifact. Most TCRs appeared rarely, but some public TCRs recurred in many donors.

Sequencing was performed on PBMCs. The TCR was taken from a woman aged 18-30 years in good health and CMV-seropositive. The chain links TRBV7-9 to TRBJ2-7, with D perhaps TRBD1 (5 bases). CDR3 sequence: CASSAQGLTSEQYF. The CDR3 nucleotides are TGTGCCAGCAGCGCTCAGGGTCTGACCTCCGAGCAGTACTTC.